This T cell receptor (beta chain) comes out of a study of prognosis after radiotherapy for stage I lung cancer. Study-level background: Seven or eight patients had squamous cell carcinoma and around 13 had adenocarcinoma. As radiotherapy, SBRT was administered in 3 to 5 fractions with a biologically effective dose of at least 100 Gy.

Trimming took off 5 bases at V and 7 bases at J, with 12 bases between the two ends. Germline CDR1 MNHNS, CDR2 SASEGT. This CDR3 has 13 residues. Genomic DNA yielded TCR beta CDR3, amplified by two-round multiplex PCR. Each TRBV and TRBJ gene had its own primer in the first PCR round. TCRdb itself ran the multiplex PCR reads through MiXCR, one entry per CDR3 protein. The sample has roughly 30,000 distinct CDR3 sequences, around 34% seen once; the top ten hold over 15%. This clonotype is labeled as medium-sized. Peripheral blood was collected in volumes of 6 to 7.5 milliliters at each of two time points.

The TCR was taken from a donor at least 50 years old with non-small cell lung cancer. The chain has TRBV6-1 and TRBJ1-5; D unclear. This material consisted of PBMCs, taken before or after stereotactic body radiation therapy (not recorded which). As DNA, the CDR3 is TGTGCCAGCAGTCCGGACGGAGCCCAGCCCCAGCATTTT. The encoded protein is CASSPDGAQPQHF.